A selection of T cell receptor beta chains follows, all from one sample in a study of cytomegalovirus exposure and HLA in healthy donors. TCRdb's table, derived via immunoSEQ multiplex PCR, lists solely in-frame clones and lacks some. The repertoire holds hundreds of thousands of clones, with 75% to 85% as singletons. Sequencing was performed on PBMCs. These receptors all stem from a woman between 55 and 75 years old in good health and CMV-seropositive. Both conserved end residues are part of each CDR3. D genes are given only for firm matches. Where a row states a size, it is once, few, many or the class of an expanded clone; other rows omit it.

v_call,d_call,clone_size,j_call,cdr3_aa,cdr3_nt
TRBV30,.,.,TRBJ1-2,CALGGSNYGYTF,TGTGCCCTAGGAGGGTCTAACTATGGCTACACCTTC
TRBV19,.,.,TRBJ1-1,CASSIKGDTEAFF,TGTGCCAGTAGTATTAAGGGAGACACTGAAGCTTTCTTT
TRBV10-3,TRBD1,.,TRBJ2-5,CATRQGSAQETQYF,TGTGCCACTAGACAGGGATCGGCCCAAGAGACCCAGTACTTC
TRBV19,.,.,TRBJ2-2,CARRGGSGTEELFF,TGTGCCAGGAGGGGGGGGTCGGGCACCGAGGAGCTGTTTTTT
TRBV5-1,.,.,TRBJ2-3,CASSLSRAGDTQYF,TGCGCCAGCAGCTTGTCGCGGGCGGGAGATACGCAGTATTTT
TRBV30,.,.,TRBJ2-7,CAWDRVDEQYF,TGTGCCTGGGACCGGGTAGACGAGCAGTACTTC
TRBV27,TRBD2,.,TRBJ2-3,CASSPWLAGSTDTQYF,TGTGCCAGCAGTCCCTGGCTAGCGGGGAGCACAGATACGCAGTATTTT
TRBV5-8,.,.,TRBJ2-7,CASSLAGASYEQYF,TGTGCCAGCAGCTTAGCGGGTGCCTCCTACGAGCAGTACTTC
TRBV18,TRBD1,.,TRBJ1-2,CASSPPTGLRSGYTF,TGTGCCAGCTCACCACCGACAGGGCTCAGAAGTGGCTACACCTTC
TRBV4-1,.,.,TRBJ2-1,CASSHSGSSYNEQFF,TGCGCCAGCAGCCATAGCGGTAGCTCCTACAATGAGCAGTTCTTC
TRBV4-2,TRBD1,.,TRBJ1-1,CASRNRPGQGVDRTEAFF,TGTGCCAGCAGGAATAGACCGGGACAGGGGGTGGACAGGACTGAAGCTTTCTTT
TRBV5-1,.,.,TRBJ2-6,CASSAAASVTGANVLTF,TGCGCCAGCAGCGCGGCGGCCTCAGTCACTGGGGCCAACGTCCTGACTTTC
TRBV7-9,TRBD1,few,TRBJ1-6,CSSSFGTENSPLHF,TGTTCCAGCAGCTTCGGGACAGAAAATTCACCCCTCCACTTT
TRBV7-2,TRBD2,few,TRBJ2-5,CASSSWLAGGVETQYF,TGTGCCAGCAGCTCCTGGTTAGCGGGAGGGGTGGAGACCCAGTACTTC
TRBV5-5,TRBD1,.,TRBJ1-3,CASSYRGLSGNTIYF,TGTGCCAGCAGCTACAGGGGCCTCTCTGGAAACACCATATATTTT
TRBV7-2,.,.,TRBJ1-2,CASSLSPQGGYTF,TGTGCCAGCAGCTTATCCCCACAGGGCGGCTACACCTTC
TRBV6-6,TRBD1,few,TRBJ1-1,CASHKEDRGAFF,TGTGCCAGCCACAAGGAGGACAGGGGAGCTTTCTTT
TRBV30,TRBD1,.,TRBJ1-5,CAWSEDRDQPQHF,TGTGCCTGGAGTGAGGACAGGGATCAGCCCCAGCATTTT
TRBV10-3,TRBD2,.,TRBJ2-1,CAISRGGANEQFF,TGTGCCATCAGTCGCGGGGGGGCCAATGAGCAGTTCTTC
TRBV18,TRBD2,.,TRBJ2-2,CASSPGLAGSGELFF,TGTGCCAGCTCACCGGGACTAGCGGGGTCCGGGGAGCTGTTTTTT
TRBV10-3,.,.,TRBJ1-5,CAISPTGDNQPQHF,TGTGCCATCAGCCCGACAGGTGACAATCAGCCCCAGCATTTT
TRBV7-3,TRBD1,.,TRBJ2-1,CASSPTGGPYNEQFF,TGTGCCAGCAGCCCTACAGGGGGCCCTTACAATGAGCAGTTCTTC
TRBV6-1,TRBD2,.,TRBJ2-1,CASSEGNRASGINEQFF,TGTGCCAGCAGTGAAGGGAACCGGGCTAGCGGGATTAATGAGCAGTTCTTC
TRBV28,.,.,TRBJ1-1,CASSLVNTEAFF,TGTGCCAGCAGTCTCGTGAACACTGAAGCTTTCTTT
TRBV30,.,few,TRBJ1-1,CAWSPQNTEAFF,TGTGCCTGGAGTCCCCAGAACACTGAAGCTTTCTTT
TRBV7-8,.,few,TRBJ2-3,CASSQMERDTQYF,TGTGCCAGCAGCCAGATGGAGCGGGATACGCAGTATTTT
TRBV5-1,TRBD2,.,TRBJ2-2,CASQRLAGGANTGELFF,TGCGCCAGCCAAAGACTAGCGGGAGGGGCGAACACCGGGGAGCTGTTTTTT
TRBV27,.,.,TRBJ1-1,CASTQGTEAFF,TGTGCCAGCACCCAGGGGACTGAAGCTTTCTTT
TRBV19,TRBD1,.,TRBJ1-4,CASSVSGTVHEKLFF,TGTGCCAGTAGTGTCTCCGGGACAGTTCATGAAAAACTGTTTTTT
TRBV27,.,.,TRBJ1-2,CASSLHPGQRSYGYTF,TGTGCCAGCAGTTTGCACCCGGGACAACGCAGCTATGGCTACACCTTC
TRBV28,TRBD1,.,TRBJ1-5,CASALGQGDGQPQHF,TGTGCCAGCGCCCTGGGGCAGGGGGATGGTCAGCCCCAGCATTTT
TRBV7-2,TRBD1,.,TRBJ2-7,CASSLGSVTGTGEQYF,TGTGCCAGCAGCTTAGGGTCTGTGACAGGGACGGGCGAGCAGTACTTC
TRBV4-1,.,.,TRBJ1-6,CASSQVGRSSEFVPLHF,TGCGCCAGCAGCCAAGTGGGCCGGTCCTCGGAATTCGTACCCCTCCACTTT
TRBV7-3,.,.,TRBJ1-1,CASSLLGGRRNTEAFF,TGTGCCAGCAGCTTATTGGGGGGGCGCAGGAACACTGAAGCTTTCTTT
TRBV9,TRBD1,.,TRBJ1-3,CASSAGQAGSGNTIYF,TGTGCCAGCAGCGCGGGACAGGCCGGCTCTGGAAACACCATATATTTT
TRBV21-1,.,.,TRBJ1-1,CASSAQQGPNTEAFF,TGTGCCAGCAGCGCCCAACAGGGACCGAACACTGAAGCTTTCTTT
TRBV10-2,TRBD2,.,TRBJ2-2,CASSETSGGRGELFF,TGCGCCAGCAGTGAGACTAGCGGGGGGAGAGGGGAGCTGTTTTTT
TRBV6-5,.,.,TRBJ1-5,CASSYDGNQPQHF,TGTGCCAGCAGTTACGACGGGAATCAGCCCCAGCATTTT
TRBV6-5,.,.,TRBJ1-1,CASSSLGHNTEAFF,TGTGCCAGCAGTTCGCTCGGACATAACACTGAAGCTTTCTTT